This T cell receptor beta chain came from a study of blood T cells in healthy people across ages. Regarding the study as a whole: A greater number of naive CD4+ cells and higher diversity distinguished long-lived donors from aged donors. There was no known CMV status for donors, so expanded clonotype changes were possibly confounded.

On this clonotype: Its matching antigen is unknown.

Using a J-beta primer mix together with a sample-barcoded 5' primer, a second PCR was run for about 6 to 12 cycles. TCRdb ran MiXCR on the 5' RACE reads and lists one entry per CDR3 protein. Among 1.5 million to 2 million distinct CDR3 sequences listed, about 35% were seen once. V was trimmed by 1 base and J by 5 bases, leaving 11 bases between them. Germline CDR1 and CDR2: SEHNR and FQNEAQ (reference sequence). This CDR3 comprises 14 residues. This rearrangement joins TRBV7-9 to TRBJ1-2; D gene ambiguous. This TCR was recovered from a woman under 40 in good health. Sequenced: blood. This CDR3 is CASSLETWPYGYTF. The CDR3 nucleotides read TGTGCCAGCAGCTTAGAGACCTGGCCTTATGGCTACACCTTC.